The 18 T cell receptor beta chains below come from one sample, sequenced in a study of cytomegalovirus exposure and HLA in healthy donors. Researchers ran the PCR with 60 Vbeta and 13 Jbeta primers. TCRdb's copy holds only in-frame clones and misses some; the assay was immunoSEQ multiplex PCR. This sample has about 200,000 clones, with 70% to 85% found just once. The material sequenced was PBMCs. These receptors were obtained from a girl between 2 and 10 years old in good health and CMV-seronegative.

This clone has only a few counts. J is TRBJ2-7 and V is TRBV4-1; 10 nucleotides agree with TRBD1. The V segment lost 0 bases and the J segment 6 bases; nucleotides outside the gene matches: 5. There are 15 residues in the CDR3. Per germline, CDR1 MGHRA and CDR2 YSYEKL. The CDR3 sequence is CASSQDQDRGGEQYF. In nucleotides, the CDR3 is TGCGCCAGCAGCCAAGATCAGGACAGGGGGGGCGAGCAGTACTTC.

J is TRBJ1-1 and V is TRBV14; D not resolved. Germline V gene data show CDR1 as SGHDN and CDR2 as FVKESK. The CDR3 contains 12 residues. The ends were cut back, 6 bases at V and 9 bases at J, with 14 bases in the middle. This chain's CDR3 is CASSRRADQAFF. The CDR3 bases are TGTGCCAGCAGTCGGAGAGCCGATCAAGCTTTCTTT.

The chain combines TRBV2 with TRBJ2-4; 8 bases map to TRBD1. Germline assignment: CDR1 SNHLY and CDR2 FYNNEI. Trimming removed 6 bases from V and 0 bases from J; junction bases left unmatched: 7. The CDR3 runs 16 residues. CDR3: CASRPRGLLAKNIQYF. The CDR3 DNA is TGTGCCAGCAGACCCAGGGGGCTTCTAGCCAAAAACATTCAGTACTTC.

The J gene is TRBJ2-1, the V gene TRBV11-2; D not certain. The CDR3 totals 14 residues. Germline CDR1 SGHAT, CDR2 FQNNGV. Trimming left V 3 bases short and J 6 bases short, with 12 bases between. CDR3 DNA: TGTGCCAGCAGCTTTCTTAGTGGTCTCAATGAGCAGTTCTTC. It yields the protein CASSFLSGLNEQFF.

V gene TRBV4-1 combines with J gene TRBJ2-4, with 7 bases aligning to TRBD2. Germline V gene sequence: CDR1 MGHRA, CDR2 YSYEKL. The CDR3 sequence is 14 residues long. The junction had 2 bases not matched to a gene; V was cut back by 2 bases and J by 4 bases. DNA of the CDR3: TGCGCCAGCAGCCAATGGGGGGGAAAAAACATTCAGTACTTC. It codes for CASSQWGGKNIQYF.

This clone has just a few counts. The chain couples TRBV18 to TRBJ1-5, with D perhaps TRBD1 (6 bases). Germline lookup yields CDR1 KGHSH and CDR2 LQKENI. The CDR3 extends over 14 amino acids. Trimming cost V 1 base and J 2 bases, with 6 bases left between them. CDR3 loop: CASSPRQGNQPQHF. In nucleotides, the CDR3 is TGTGCCAGCTCACCACGACAGGGCAATCAGCCCCAGCATTTT.

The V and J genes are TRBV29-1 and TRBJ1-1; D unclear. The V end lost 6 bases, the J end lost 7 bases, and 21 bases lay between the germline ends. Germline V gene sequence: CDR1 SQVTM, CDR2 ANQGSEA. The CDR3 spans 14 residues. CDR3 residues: CSVQILTLGGEAFF. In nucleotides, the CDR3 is TGCAGCGTCCAAATCCTGACCCTCGGCGGTGAAGCTTTCTTT.

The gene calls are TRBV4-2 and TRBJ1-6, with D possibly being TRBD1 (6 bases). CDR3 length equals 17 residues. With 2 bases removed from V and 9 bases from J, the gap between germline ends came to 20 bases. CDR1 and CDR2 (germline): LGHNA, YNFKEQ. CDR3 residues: CASSQILSGELGSPLHF. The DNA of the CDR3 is TGTGCCAGCAGCCAAATTCTCTCAGGGGAATTGGGTTCACCCCTCCACTTT.

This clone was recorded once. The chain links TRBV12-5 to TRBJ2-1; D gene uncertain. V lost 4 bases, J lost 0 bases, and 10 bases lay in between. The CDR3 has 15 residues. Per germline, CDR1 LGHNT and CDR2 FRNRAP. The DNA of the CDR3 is TGTGCTAGTGGTTCGTCGTCTAGCTCCTACAATGAGCAGTTCTTC. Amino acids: CASGSSSSSYNEQFF.

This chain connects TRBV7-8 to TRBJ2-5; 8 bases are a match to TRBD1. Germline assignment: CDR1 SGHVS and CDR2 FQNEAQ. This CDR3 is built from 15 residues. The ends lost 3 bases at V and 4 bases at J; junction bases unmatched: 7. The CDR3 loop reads CASSLGTGVRETQYF. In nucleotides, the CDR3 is TGTGCCAGCAGCTTGGGGACAGGAGTACGAGAGACCCAGTACTTC.

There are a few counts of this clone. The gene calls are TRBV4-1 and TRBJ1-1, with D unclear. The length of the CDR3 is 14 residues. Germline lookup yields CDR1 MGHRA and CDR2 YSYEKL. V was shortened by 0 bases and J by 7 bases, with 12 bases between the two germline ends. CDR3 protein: CASSQDVNSHEAFF. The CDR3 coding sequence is TGCGCCAGCAGCCAAGATGTGAACAGTCATGAAGCTTTCTTT.

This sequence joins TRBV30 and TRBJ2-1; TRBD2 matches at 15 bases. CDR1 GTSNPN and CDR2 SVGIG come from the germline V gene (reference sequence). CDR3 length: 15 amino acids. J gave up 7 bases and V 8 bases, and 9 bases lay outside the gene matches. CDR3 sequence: CAGGLAGGLGNEQFF. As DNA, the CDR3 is TGTGCCGGAGGACTAGCGGGAGGGTTAGGGAATGAGCAGTTCTTC. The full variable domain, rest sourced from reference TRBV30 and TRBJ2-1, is SQTIHQWPATLVQPVGSPLSLECTVEGTSNPNLYWYRQAAGRGLQLLFYSVGIGQISSEVPQNLSASRPQDRQFILSSKKLLLSDSGFYLCAGGLAGGLGNEQFFGPGTRLTVL.

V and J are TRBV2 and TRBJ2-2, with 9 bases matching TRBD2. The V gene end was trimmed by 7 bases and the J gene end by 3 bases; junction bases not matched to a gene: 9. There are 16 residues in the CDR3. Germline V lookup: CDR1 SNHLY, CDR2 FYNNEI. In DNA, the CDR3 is TGTGCCAGCACCCACGGGGCGGGAGGGGACACCGGGGAGCTGTTTTTT. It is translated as CASTHGAGGDTGELFF.

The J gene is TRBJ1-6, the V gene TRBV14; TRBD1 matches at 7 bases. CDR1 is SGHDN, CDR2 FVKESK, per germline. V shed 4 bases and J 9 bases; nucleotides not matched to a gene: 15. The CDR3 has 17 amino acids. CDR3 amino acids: CASSLYGQAASRSPLHF. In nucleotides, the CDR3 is TGTGCCAGCAGCCTCTATGGACAGGCTGCGAGTCGTTCACCCCTCCACTTT.

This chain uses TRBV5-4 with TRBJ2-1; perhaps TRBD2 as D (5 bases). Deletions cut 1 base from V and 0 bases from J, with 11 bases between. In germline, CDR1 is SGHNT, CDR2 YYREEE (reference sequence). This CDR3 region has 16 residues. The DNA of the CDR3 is TGTGCCAGCAGCTTGCGACTAACCGGCTCCTACAATGAGCAGTTCTTC. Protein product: CASSLRLTGSYNEQFF.

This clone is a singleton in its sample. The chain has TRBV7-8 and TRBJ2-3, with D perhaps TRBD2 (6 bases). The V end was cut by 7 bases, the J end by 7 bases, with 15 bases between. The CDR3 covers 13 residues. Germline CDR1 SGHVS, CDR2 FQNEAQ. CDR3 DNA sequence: TGTGCCAGCACCCGGGACTTAATAAATACGCAGTATTTT. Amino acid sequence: CASTRDLINTQYF.

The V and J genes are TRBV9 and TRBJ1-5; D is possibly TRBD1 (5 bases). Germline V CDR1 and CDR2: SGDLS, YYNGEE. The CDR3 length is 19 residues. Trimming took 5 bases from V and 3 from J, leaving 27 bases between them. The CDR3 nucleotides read TGTGCCAGCAGTTTATCCCGCAGGCGAGGCGGGGGAATCAATCAGCCCCAGCATTTT. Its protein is CASSLSRRRGGGINQPQHF.

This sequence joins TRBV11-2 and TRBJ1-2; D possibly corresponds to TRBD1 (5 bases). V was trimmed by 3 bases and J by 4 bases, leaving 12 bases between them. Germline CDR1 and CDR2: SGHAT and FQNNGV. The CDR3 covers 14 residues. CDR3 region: CASSFPRQSYGYTF. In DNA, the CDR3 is TGTGCCAGCAGCTTCCCCCGACAGAGCTATGGCTACACCTTC. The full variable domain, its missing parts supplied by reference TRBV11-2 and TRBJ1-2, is EAGVAQSPRYKIIEKRQSVAFWCNPISGHATLYWYQQILGQGPKLLIQFQNNGVVDDSQLPKDRFSAERLKGVDSTLKIQPAKLEDSAVYLCASSFPRQSYGYTFGSGTRLTVV.